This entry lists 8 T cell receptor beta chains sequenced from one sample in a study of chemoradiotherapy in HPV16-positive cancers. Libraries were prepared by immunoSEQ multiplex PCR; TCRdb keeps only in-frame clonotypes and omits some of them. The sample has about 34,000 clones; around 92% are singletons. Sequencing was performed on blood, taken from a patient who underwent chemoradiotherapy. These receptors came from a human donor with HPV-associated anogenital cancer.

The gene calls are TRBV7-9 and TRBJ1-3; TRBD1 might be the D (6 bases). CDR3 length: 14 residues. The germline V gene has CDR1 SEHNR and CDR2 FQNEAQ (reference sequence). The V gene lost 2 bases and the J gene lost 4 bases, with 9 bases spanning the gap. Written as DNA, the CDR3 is TGTGCCAGCAGCTTACAGGGGATAGGAAACACCATATATTTT. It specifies CASSLQGIGNTIYF.

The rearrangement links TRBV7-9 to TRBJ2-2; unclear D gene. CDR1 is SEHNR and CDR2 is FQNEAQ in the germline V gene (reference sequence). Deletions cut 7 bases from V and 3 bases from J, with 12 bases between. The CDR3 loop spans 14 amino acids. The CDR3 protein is CASKRSFDTGELFF. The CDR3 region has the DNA TGTGCCAGCAAGCGCTCGTTCGACACCGGGGAGCTGTTTTTT.

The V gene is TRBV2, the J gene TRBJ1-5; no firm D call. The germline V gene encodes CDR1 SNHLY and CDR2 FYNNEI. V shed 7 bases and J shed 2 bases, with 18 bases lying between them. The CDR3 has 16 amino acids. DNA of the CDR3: TGTGCCAGCAAAATAATGCCCCGAGACGGCAATCAGCCCCAGCATTTT. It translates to CASKIMPRDGNQPQHF.

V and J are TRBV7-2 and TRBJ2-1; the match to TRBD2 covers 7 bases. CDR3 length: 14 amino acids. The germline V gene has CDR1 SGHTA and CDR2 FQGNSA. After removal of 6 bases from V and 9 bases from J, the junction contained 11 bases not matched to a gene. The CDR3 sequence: CASRQSGVLGEQFF. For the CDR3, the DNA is TGTGCCAGCAGACAAAGCGGGGTTCTCGGTGAGCAGTTCTTC.

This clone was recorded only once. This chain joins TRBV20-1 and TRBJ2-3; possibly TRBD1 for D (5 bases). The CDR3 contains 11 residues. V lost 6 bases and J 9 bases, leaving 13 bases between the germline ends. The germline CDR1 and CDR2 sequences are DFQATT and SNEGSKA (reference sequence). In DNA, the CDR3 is TGCAGTGCCCGGACCCCAGGGACGCAGTATTTT. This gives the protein CSARTPGTQYF.

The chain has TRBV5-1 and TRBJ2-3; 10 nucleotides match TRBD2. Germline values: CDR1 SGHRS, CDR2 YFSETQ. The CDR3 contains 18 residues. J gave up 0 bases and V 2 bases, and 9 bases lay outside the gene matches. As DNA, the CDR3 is TGCGCCAGCAGCTTCGGGTCTAGCGGGGGCCTCAGCACAGATACGCAGTATTTT. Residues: CASSFGSSGGLSTDTQYF.

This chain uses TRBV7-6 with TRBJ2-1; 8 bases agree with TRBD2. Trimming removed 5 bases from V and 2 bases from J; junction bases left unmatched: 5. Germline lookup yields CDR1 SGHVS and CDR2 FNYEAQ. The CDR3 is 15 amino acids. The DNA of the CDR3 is TGTGCCAGCAGCCCTGCGCGGGGGGCCTACAATGAGCAGTTCTTC. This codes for CASSPARGAYNEQFF.

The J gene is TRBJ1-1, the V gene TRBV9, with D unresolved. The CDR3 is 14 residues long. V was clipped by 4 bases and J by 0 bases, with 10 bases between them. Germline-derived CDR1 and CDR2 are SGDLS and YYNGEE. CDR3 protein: CASSPRLLNTEAFF. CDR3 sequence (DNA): TGTGCCAGCAGCCCCCGTTTGCTGAACACTGAAGCTTTCTTT.